The present T cell receptor (beta chain) was sequenced within a study of blood T cell repertoires in COVID-19. In germline, CDR1 is LNHNV, CDR2 YYDKDF (reference sequence). V trimming: 0 bases; J trimming: 3 bases; junction bases outside the gene matches: 1. The CDR3 sequence is 16 residues long. This clone was seen more than once but under ten times. The data were produced by immunoSEQ multiplex PCR, yet TCRdb's version contains in-frame clones alone and is incomplete. The data contain about 42,000 clones, approximately 88% of them singletons. The chain has TRBV15 and TRBJ1-6, with 8 bases lining up with TRBD1. Specimen: peripheral blood. The TCR sequence derives from a human donor in a cohort sampled during active COVID-19. Here the CDR3 DNA reads TGTGCCACCAGCAGAGAAACAGGGGGCTATAATTCACCCCTCCACTTT. Translated, it gives CATSRETGGYNSPLHF.